These 13 T cell receptor beta chains originate from one sample sequenced in a study of metastatic and nonmetastatic thyroid tumors. Patients underwent thyroid surgery, and none had received any treatment before it. TCRdb redid the clone calls on the PCR reads using MiXCR. The sample records more than 20,000 clones, roughly 24% being singletons. Sequenced sample: tumor tissue. The receptors originated from a female donor with papillary thyroid cancer or a benign thyroid nodule (not recorded which). Some clones in this sample may be carry-over from other donors' samples.

This clone has at least ten counts. The J gene is TRBJ2-2, the V gene TRBV2; D may be TRBD2 (5 bases). V lost 5 bases and J lost 1, with 8 bases in between. CDR1 and CDR2 from the germline V gene are SNHLY and FYNNEI. CDR3 length: 14 amino acids. CDR3 amino acids: CASSIAGNTGELFF. CDR3 bases: TGTGCCAGCAGTATCGCGGGGAACACCGGGGAGCTGTTTTTT.

A note on this clone: One end of the junction varies from germline; a read error may be responsible. The V call is TRBV20-1, the J call TRBJ1-1; D might be TRBD1 (6 bases). The CDR3 has 13 amino acids. Germline V gene lookup returns CDR1 DFQATT and CDR2 SNEGSKA (reference sequence). CDR3 sequence (DNA): TGCAGCGCTATACAGGGTATGGACACTGAAGCTTTCTTT. Translating it yields CSAIQGMDTEAFF.

This clone ranks as medium-sized. The same CDR3 is also encoded by other DNA sequences in this sample. The gene calls are TRBV28 and TRBJ2-7; D gene ambiguous. V shed 3 bases and J shed 6 bases, with 15 bases lying between them. Germline V lookup: CDR1 MDHEN, CDR2 SYDVKM. The CDR3 sequence is 14 residues long. As DNA, the CDR3 is TGTGCCAGCAGTTTGGCCGGGCCCCCGGGCGAGCAGTACTTC. Its protein is CASSLAGPPGEQYF. The full variable domain, its missing parts supplied by reference TRBV28 and TRBJ2-7, is DVKVTQSSRYLVKRTGEKVFLECVQDMDHENMFWYRQDPGLGLRLIYFSYDVKMKEKGDIPEGYSVSREKKERFSLILESASTNQTSMYLCASSLAGPPGEQYFGPGTRLTVT.

With regard to this clone: Relative to the germline gene, one junction end is altered; a read error may explain this. J is TRBJ2-7 and V is TRBV10-3; TRBD1 matches 7 bases. CDR3 length equals 15 residues. In germline, CDR1 is ENHRY, CDR2 SYGVKD. CDR3 loop: CAIIPDRLSSYEHYF. In DNA, the CDR3 is TGTGCCATCATCCCGGACAGGCTGAGCTCCTACGAGCATTACTTC.

The V gene is TRBV6-5, the J gene TRBJ1-5; D unclear. V dropped 4 bases and J dropped 0 bases, with 4 bases sitting between them. Per the germline V gene, CDR1 is MNHEY and CDR2 is SVGAGI. The CDR3 covers 13 residues. The CDR3 coding sequence is TGTGCCAGCAGTTCCGATAGCAATCAGCCCCAGCATTTT. It encodes CASSSDSNQPQHF.

The chain is built from TRBV20-1 and TRBJ2-7; a possible D gene is TRBD2 (6 bases). CDR1 is DFQATT and CDR2 is SNEGSKA in the germline V gene (reference sequence). The germline V and J ends were trimmed by 4 bases and 4 bases, with 17 bases remaining between them. The CDR3 has 14 residues. The CDR3 protein is CSAKPGTGLYEQYF. The DNA of the CDR3 is TGCAGTGCTAAGCCGGGGACTGGATTATACGAGCAGTACTTC.

The genes are TRBV10-2 and TRBJ2-7, with 7 bases identical to TRBD2. V shed 8 bases and J 3 bases; nucleotides not matched to a gene: 7. This CDR3 region has 13 residues. CDR1 and CDR2 from the germline V gene are WSHSY and SAAADI. The CDR3 region is CASRSGTNYEQYF. DNA for the CDR3: TGCGCCAGCCGGAGCGGGACCAACTACGAGCAGTACTTC.

This clone was counted many times. The J gene is TRBJ2-3, the V gene TRBV28; 9 bases map to TRBD2. V gave up 6 bases and J gave up 4 bases; unmatched junction bases: 5. CDR3 length equals 14 residues. Germline loops: CDR1 MDHEN, CDR2 SYDVKM. This CDR3 is CASRSIAGADTQYF. CDR3 nucleotides: TGTGCCAGCAGAAGTATAGCGGGAGCAGATACGCAGTATTTT.

This clone is medium-sized in the sample. The chain carries TRBV6-1 and TRBJ1-1; perhaps TRBD1 as D (5 bases). V gave up 2 bases and J gave up 0 bases, with 10 bases separating them. This CDR3 comprises 15 residues. Germline CDR1 and CDR2: MNHNS and SASEGT. The CDR3 DNA sequence: TGTGCCAGCAGTGAACTCGGGACGGTGAACACTGAAGCTTTCTTT. Its protein product is CASSELGTVNTEAFF.

At least ten counts were recorded for this clone. One base away lies a much larger clone, so this may be a sequencing read error. The chain is built from TRBV11-3 and TRBJ2-1; D is possibly TRBD1 or TRBD2 (5 bases each). V shed 2 bases and J shed 0 bases, with 8 bases lying between them. This CDR3 contains 15 residues. Per the germline V gene, CDR1 is SGHNT and CDR2 is YENEEA. In nucleotides, the CDR3 is TGTGCCAGCAGCTTACGGGGCAGCTCCTACAATGAGCAGTTCTTC. Translated, it gives CASSLRGSSYNEQFF.

This chain links TRBV28 with TRBJ2-7; TRBD2 matches at 8 bases. Germline assignment: CDR1 MDHEN and CDR2 SYDVKM. The CDR3 spans 15 residues. J was trimmed by 6 bases and V by 7 bases; bases with no gene match: 14. The CDR3, as DNA: TGTGCCAGCAAGCTTAAAGCGGGAGTAGAGCCCGAGCAGTACTTC. This translates into CASKLKAGVEPEQYF.

This clone was seen many times. The identical CDR3 is also encoded by other nucleotide sequences in the sample. V usage is TRBV28 and J usage is TRBJ1-2; TRBD1 matches 7 bases. This CDR3 comprises 14 residues. CDR1 is MDHEN, CDR2 SYDVKM, per germline. J lost 6 bases, V lost 6 bases, and 10 bases had no gene match. CDR3 DNA: TGTGCCAGCAGCCCCACAGGGGTTTCAAATGGCTACACCTTC. This translates into CASSPTGVSNGYTF.

The chain combines TRBV5-1 with TRBJ1-1; 8 bases fit TRBD1. The ends lost 3 bases at V and 1 base at J; junction bases unmatched: 8. Germline values: CDR1 SGHRS, CDR2 YFSETQ. The CDR3 covers 16 residues. CDR3 in DNA: TGCGCCAGCAGCTGGGAACCGACAGGGGCGAACACTGAAGCTTTCTTT. Protein product: CASSWEPTGANTEAFF.